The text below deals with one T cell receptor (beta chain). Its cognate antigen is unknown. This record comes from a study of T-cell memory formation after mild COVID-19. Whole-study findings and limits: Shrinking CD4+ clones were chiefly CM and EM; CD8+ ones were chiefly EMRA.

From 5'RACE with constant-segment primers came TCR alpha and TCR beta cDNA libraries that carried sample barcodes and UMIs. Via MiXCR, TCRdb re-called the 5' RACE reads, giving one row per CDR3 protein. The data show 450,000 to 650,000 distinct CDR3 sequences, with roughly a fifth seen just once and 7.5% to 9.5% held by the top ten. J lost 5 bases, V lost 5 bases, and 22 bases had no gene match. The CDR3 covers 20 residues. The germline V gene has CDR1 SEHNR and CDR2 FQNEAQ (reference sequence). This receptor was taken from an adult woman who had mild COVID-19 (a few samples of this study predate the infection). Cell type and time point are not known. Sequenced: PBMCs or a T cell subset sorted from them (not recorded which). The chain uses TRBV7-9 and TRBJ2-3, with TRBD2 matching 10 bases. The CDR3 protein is CASSPPEVVAGGFSRDTQYF. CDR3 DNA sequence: TGTGCCAGCAGCCCCCCGGAGGTGGTAGCGGGGGGTTTCTCCAGAGATACGCAGTATTTT.